These 11 T cell receptor beta chains originate from one sample sequenced in a study of blood T cell repertoires in COVID-19. Profiled with immunoSEQ multiplex PCR; TCRdb holds only in-frame clones, not every one. The table lists about 53,000 clones, roughly nine tenths of them singletons, with approximately 3% in the top ten. The sequencing sample was made of peripheral blood. These receptors all come from a human donor in a cohort sampled during active COVID-19.

The chain recombines TRBV7-2 with TRBJ2-1; 12 nucleotides align to TRBD2. CDR3 size: 18 residues. Germline V gene sequence: CDR1 SGHTA, CDR2 FQGNSA. Germline trimming cut 2 bases from V and 8 bases from J; bases unmatched to any gene: 13. This CDR3 is CASSLRLAGGPFNHEQFF. CDR3 DNA: TGTGCCAGCAGCTTAAGGCTAGCGGGAGGGCCCTTCAACCATGAGCAGTTCTTC.

The rearrangement joins TRBV5-6 to TRBJ1-4, with TRBD1 matching over 7 bases. Per the germline V gene, CDR1 is SGHDT and CDR2 is YYEEEE. This CDR3 spans 14 amino acids. Trimming at V came to 2 bases and at J to 7 bases, leaving 5 bases not matched to a gene. The CDR3: CASSLEGGGEKLFF. CDR3 coding DNA: TGTGCCAGCAGCTTAGAAGGGGGCGGTGAAAAACTGTTTTTT. The full variable domain, with the rest looked up from reference TRBV5-6 and TRBJ1-4, is DAGVTQSPTHLIKTRGQQVTLRCSPKSGHDTVSWYQQALGQGPQFIFQYYEEEERQRGNFPDRFSGHQFPNYSSELNVNALLLGDSALYLCASSLEGGGEKLFFGSGTQLSVL.

The chain joins TRBV10-3 to TRBJ1-2; no firm D call. Trimming pared 0 bases from V and 0 bases from J, leaving 8 bases between. The germline gives CDR1 ENHRY, CDR2 SYGVKD. The CDR3 has 15 amino acids. This chain's CDR3 is CAISESNPANYGYTF. CDR3 DNA: TGTGCCATCAGTGAGTCGAACCCAGCTAACTATGGCTACACCTTC.

This sequence joins TRBV6-2 or TRBV6-3 and TRBJ2-3; D not resolved. Trimming cost V 3 bases and J 6 bases, with 4 bases left between them. The CDR3 has 11 amino acids. Germline values: CDR1 MNHEY, CDR2 SVGEGT. The CDR3 is CASSYMDTQYF. The CDR3 nucleotides are TGTGCCAGCAGTTATATGGATACGCAGTATTTT.

This chain joins TRBV28 and TRBJ2-7; TRBD2 matches at 12 bases. The CDR3 extends over 15 amino acids. Per the germline V gene, CDR1 is MDHEN and CDR2 is SYDVKM. The V and J ends lost 6 bases and 2 bases, in that order; junction bases with no gene match: 5. CDR3 nucleotide sequence: TGTGCCAGCAGCCTCAGGACTAGCGGGGCCTACGAGCAGTACTTC. This translates into CASSLRTSGAYEQYF.

This chain links TRBV27 with TRBJ2-7; a weak D match, TRBD2 (6 bases). The germline V and J ends were trimmed by 8 bases and 3 bases, with 20 bases remaining between them. Germline loops: CDR1 MNHEY, CDR2 SMNVEV (reference sequence). The CDR3 sequence is 15 residues long. The CDR3 reads CASGLGGLLNYEQYF. The DNA of the CDR3 is TGTGCCAGCGGATTGGGGGGTCTACTGAACTACGAGCAGTACTTC.

This clone was recorded only once. The chain links TRBV13 to TRBJ2-7, with TRBD2 matching 9 bases. This CDR3 comprises 16 residues. V shed 6 bases and J 6 bases; nucleotides not matched to a gene: 15. The germline V gene encodes CDR1 PRHDT and CDR2 FYEKMQ (reference sequence). CDR3 region: CASRATTGTSSPEQYF. The DNA of the CDR3 is TGTGCCAGCAGAGCTACCACCGGGACTAGCAGCCCCGAGCAGTACTTC.

The V call is TRBV24-1, the J call TRBJ2-3; TRBD2 matches 9 bases. CDR3 length equals 15 residues. Germline V gene sequence: CDR1 KGHDR, CDR2 SFDVKD. V lost 7 bases and J lost 0; bases outside the gene matches: 4. The CDR3 DNA is TGTGCCACCAGCGCCGGGACTAGCAGCACAGATACGCAGTATTTT. Encoded protein: CATSAGTSSTDTQYF.

V usage is TRBV27 and J usage is TRBJ1-1, with 9 bases matching TRBD1. The CDR3 covers 14 residues. Germline assignment: CDR1 MNHEY and CDR2 SMNVEV (reference sequence). With V trimmed by 6 bases and J by 5 bases, 7 bases remained unmatched. CDR3 in DNA: TGTGCCAGCAGGGCTGACAGGGGGTTGACTGAAGCTTTCTTT. Protein sequence: CASRADRGLTEAFF.

This chain uses TRBV9 with TRBJ2-1; D is uncertain. Trimming shortened V by 4 bases and J by 2 bases, and 13 bases separated the two germline ends. Germline V gives CDR1 SGDLS, CDR2 YYNGEE. This CDR3 comprises 15 residues. CDR3 bases: TGTGCCAGCAGCCCCCCGGCTGGGCCCTACAATGAGCAGTTCTTC. Amino acids: CASSPPAGPYNEQFF. The full variable domain, its missing parts supplied by reference TRBV9 and TRBJ2-1, is DSGVTQTPKHLITATGQRVTLRCSPRSGDLSVYWYQQSLDQGLQFLIQYYNGEERAKGNILERFSAQQFPDLHSELNLSSLELGDSALYFCASSPPAGPYNEQFFGPGTRLTVL.

The rearrangement uses TRBV7-3 and TRBJ2-3; TRBD2 aligns across 10 bases. CDR1 and CDR2 from the germline V gene are SGHTA and FQGTGA. J gave up 3 bases and V 5 bases, and 11 bases lay outside the gene matches. The CDR3 is 17 residues long. CDR3 sequence (DNA): TGTGCCAGCAGCCCAGGCCTAGCGGGAGTGTGGACAGATACGCAGTATTTT. Translated: CASSPGLAGVWTDTQYF.